This is a list of T cell receptor beta chains from one sample in a study of Graves' ophthalmopathy and Graves' hyperthyroidism. TCRdb recomputed calls from the multiplex PCR reads with MiXCR, one row per CDR3 protein. The table lists 620,000 or so distinct CDR3 sequences, about 20% of them singletons. Sample: peripheral blood. The receptor set was obtained from a woman younger than 30 with stable Graves' hyperthyroidism. Some clones in this sample may be carry-over from other donors' samples. Both conserved end residues are part of each CDR3. Each record gives: CDR3 length, clone size, J gene, D gene, V gene, CDR3 protein, CDR3 DNA. A D gene is named only where the DNA matches it firmly. Clone sizes are given selectively: once, few, many, or a class where the clone is expanded.

12,-,TRBJ1-1,-,TRBV29-1,CSAGRGNTEAFF,TGCAGCGCAGGCCGCGGCAACACTGAAGCTTTCTTT
16,many,TRBJ2-5,TRBD1,TRBV6-1,CASSEQGAPDQRTQYF,TGTGCCAGCAGTGAACAGGGGGCGCCAGATCAAAGGACCCAGTACTTC
16,-,TRBJ1-5,-,TRBV7-6,CASSSQKVGSNQPQHF,TGTGCCAGCAGCTCACAGAAGGTGGGTAGCAATCAGCCCCAGCATTTT
17,many,TRBJ1-2,-,TRBV19,CASSTTRGRASNYGYTF,TGTGCCAGTAGTACGACTAGGGGCAGGGCCTCAAACTATGGCTACACCTTC
12,-,TRBJ2-7,-,TRBV29-1,CSATLRGAEQYF,TGCAGCGCTACACTCAGGGGTGCCGAGCAGTACTTC
15,many,TRBJ2-7,TRBD2,TRBV28,CASSFGLAGKYEQYF,TGTGCCAGCAGTTTCGGACTAGCGGGTAAATACGAGCAGTACTTC
14,many,TRBJ1-1,-,TRBV6-5,CASSSLRANTEAFF,TGTGCCAGCAGTTCCCTCAGGGCCAACACTGAAGCTTTCTTT
13,many,TRBJ1-1,-,TRBV30,CAWSVQASGAAFF,TGTGCCTGGAGTGTACAGGCCTCAGGGGCAGCTTTCTTT
13,many,TRBJ2-2,-,TRBV9,CASSVADTGELFF,TGTGCCAGCAGCGTAGCTGACACCGGGGAGCTGTTTTTT
14,many,TRBJ1-2,-,TRBV7-2,CASSPRGGNYGYTF,TGTGCCAGCAGCCCTCGGGGGGGTAACTATGGCTACACCTTC
13,many,TRBJ1-2,-,TRBV27,CASSSSWGDGYTF,TGTGCCAGCAGTTCGAGCTGGGGGGATGGCTACACCTTC